Sequencing of this T cell receptor beta chain was carried out in a study of T-cell reconstitution after alpha-beta-depleted transplantation in children. V shed 9 bases and J shed 5 bases, with 17 bases lying between them. The germline CDR1 and CDR2 sequences are MNHEY and SVGEGT. This CDR3 has 13 amino acids. This clonotype came up many times. Unique molecular identifiers tagged the TCRbeta library. TCRdb used MiXCR to reprocess the PCR reads, holding one entry per CDR3 protein. Of about 90,000 distinct CDR3 sequences listed, 7% to 10% were seen once; the top ten hold 5.5% to 7%. The rearrangement joins TRBV6-2 or TRBV6-3 to TRBJ2-7; D gene unclear. This TCR was sampled from a human donor who donated a stem cell graft to a child with congenital amegakaryocytic thrombocytopenia. Sequenced material: PBMCs from the stem cell graft donor, taken from the stem cell graft. The CDR3 protein is CASLRSRRDEQYF. The CDR3 nucleotides read TGTGCCAGTCTGAGGTCCCGTAGAGACGAGCAGTACTTC.